The clone carrying this T cell receptor beta chain showed up just once. Its specificity is unknown. The data derive from a study of persistence of HIV-infected CD4 T cells. Study in general: Isolated cells were CMV- and HIV-1 Gag-responding CD4+ T cells. Suppressive ART had lasted a median of about 8 years. Study findings and constraints: Proviral oligoclonality tracked with TCR oligoclonality within the same sorted cells.

The immunoSEQ assay was version 4, run in survey mode. TCRdb keeps only in-frame clones here, not all; method: immunoSEQ multiplex PCR. The sample includes approximately 40,000 clones, approximately 80% of them seen just once. This CDR3 region has 15 residues. V dropped 4 bases and J dropped 6 bases, with 16 bases sitting between them. Germline V gene sequence: CDR1 SGHVS, CDR2 FQNEAQ. Cells were stimulated with overlapping HIV-1 Gag 15-mer peptides. CD40L-negative CD69-negative CD45RO-high memory CD4+ T cells were sorted as populations depleted of antigen-responding cells. The chain links TRBV7-8 to TRBJ1-5; tentative D call: TRBD1 (5 bases). Specimen: CD4+ T cells sorted from PBMCs after roughly 20-hour stimulation, collected from a patient who received antiretroviral therapy. This TCR came from an adult man with HIV who was CMV-seropositive. The CDR3 is CASSSAGEWGQPQHF. For the CDR3, the DNA is TGTGCCAGCAGCTCTGCGGGGGAGTGGGGTCAGCCCCAGCATTTT.